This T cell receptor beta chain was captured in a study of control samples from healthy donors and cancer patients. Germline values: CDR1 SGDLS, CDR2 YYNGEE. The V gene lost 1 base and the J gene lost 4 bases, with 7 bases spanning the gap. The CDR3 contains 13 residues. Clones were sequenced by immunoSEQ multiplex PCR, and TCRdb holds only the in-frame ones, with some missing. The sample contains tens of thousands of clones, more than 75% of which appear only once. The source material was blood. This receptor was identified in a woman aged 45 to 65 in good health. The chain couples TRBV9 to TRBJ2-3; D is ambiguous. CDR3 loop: CASSVKGSDTQYF. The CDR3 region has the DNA TGTGCCAGCAGCGTAAAAGGATCAGATACGCAGTATTTT. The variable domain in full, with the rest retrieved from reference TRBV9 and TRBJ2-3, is DSGVTQTPKHLITATGQRVTLRCSPRSGDLSVYWYQQSLDQGLQFLIQYYNGEERAKGNILERFSAQQFPDLHSELNLSSLELGDSALYFCASSVKGSDTQYFGPGTRLTVL.